Reported below is one TCR beta chain. The entry originates in a study of shared clonotypes between healthy human individuals. Germline V gene sequence: CDR1 SGDLS, CDR2 YYNGEE. J lost 1 base, V lost 0 bases, and 2 bases had no gene match. This CDR3 is 16 amino acids long. Unsorted PBMC DNA was run through sequencing on ten immunoSEQ deep assay plates. Measured with immunoSEQ multiplex PCR; TCRdb has only the in-frame clones, and not every one. The table includes under 600,000 clones, around 79% detected once. The chain uses TRBV9 and TRBJ2-7, with TRBD2 matching over 12 bases. The origin of this receptor is a woman aged 40 to 50 in good health. Some clones in this sample may be carry-over from other donors' samples. The sequenced sample consisted of PBMCs. CDR3 DNA sequence: TGTGCCAGCAGCGTAGGGGGGACTAGCGGGTCCTACGAGCAGTACTTC. Its translation is CASSVGGTSGSYEQYF.